This TCR beta chain appears in the sequencing data of a study of blood T cell repertoires in COVID-19. Clinical histories supplied by participants themselves formed the basis of cohort assignment. Cohort 3 recovery required two negative PCRs, clearance, or symptom resolution. In germline, CDR1 is SGHVS, CDR2 FNYEAQ. V trimming: 2 bases; J trimming: 7 bases; junction bases outside the gene matches: 10. The CDR3 runs 15 residues. As handled by the study authors: Estimation of nucleated cell counts relied on the amplification of reference gene primers. The protocol was immunoSEQ multiplex PCR, while the TCRdb copy is restricted to in-frame clones and leaves out a portion. V and J calls and clone size are as listed in that table; D and trimming were resolved from the DNA. The table records 370,000 or so clones, approximately 87% of them present only once.

The sequenced sample was PBMCs or T cells enriched from blood (not recorded which). The receptor's source is a man aged 25-40 years who had recovered from COVID-19. The rearrangement links TRBV7-6 to TRBJ2-7, with TRBD1 matching 8 bases. CDR3 sequence reads: CASSLPPGGFDEQYF. The CDR3 coding sequence is TGTGCCAGCAGCTTACCCCCAGGGGGCTTCGATGAGCAGTACTTC.